Below are 8 T cell receptor beta chains sequenced from a single sample in a study of CD8 T cells in ankylosing spondylitis (TCRdb year 2017). Library preparation employed 5' RACE. The instrument was an Illumina HiSeq 2500. TCRdb passed the public sequencing reads through fastp at Q25 and MiXCR, retaining productive beta sequences. When rows share a CDR3 protein, they turn into one entry using the most common DNA and genes. Within this sample are over 130,000 distinct CDR3 sequences, with roughly 44% of them counted one time only. The ten largest clones add up to approximately 14% of the sample. Material: synovial fluid, either unsorted or a sorted T cell fraction (not recorded which). The source is a male donor with ankylosing spondylitis.

This chain joins TRBV20-1 and TRBJ2-7; D call uncertain. Germline CDR1 reads DFQATT; CDR2 reads SNEGSKA (reference sequence). V lost 7 bases and J lost 2, with 21 bases in between. CDR3 size: 15 residues. CDR3 nucleotide sequence: TGCAGTGGTAACGCTGTCAGTCGGCCAACCTACGAGCAGTACTTC. Encoded protein: CSGNAVSRPTYEQYF.

As concerns this clonotype: One end of the junction varies from germline; a read error may be responsible. This rearrangement joins TRBV28 to TRBJ2-7; D may be TRBD2 (5 bases). Per germline, CDR1 MDHEN and CDR2 SYDVKM. CDR3 length: 12 amino acids. CDR3 protein: CASSSRTGISDF. The CDR3 coding sequence is TGTGCCAGCAGTTCCCGTACCGGGATTTCGGACTTC.

This clonotype was seen more than once but under ten times. The chain couples TRBV6-1 to TRBJ2-1; the match to TRBD1 covers 7 bases. CDR1 and CDR2 (germline): MNHNS, SASEGT. This CDR3 comprises 14 residues. J was trimmed by 0 bases and V by 8 bases; bases with no gene match: 4. The CDR3 region has the DNA TGTGCCAGCGGACAGGAGAGCTCCTACAATGAGCAGTTCTTC. This sequence encodes CASGQESSYNEQFF.

This clonotype was detected ten times or more. V usage is TRBV4-3 and J usage is TRBJ2-2, with 9 nucleotides matching TRBD2. This CDR3 is 17 amino acids long. Germline V CDR1 and CDR2: LGHNA, YSLEER. With 0 bases clipped from V and 7 bases from J, the junction kept 9 bases outside the gene matches. The DNA of the CDR3 is TGCGCCAGCAGCCAAGATGGTAGCGGGAGTTTAGGCGGGGAGCTGTTTTTT. Residues: CASSQDGSGSLGGELFF.

The gene calls are TRBV3-1 and TRBJ2-5, with D maybe TRBD2 (5 bases). This CDR3 has 14 residues. Germline values: CDR1 LGHDT, CDR2 YNNKEL (reference sequence). The V and J ends lost 4 bases and 5 bases respectively, with 14 bases between them. CDR3 coding DNA: TGTGCCAGCAGCCCCCGCGAGGGCCGGGAGACCCAGTACTTC. This codes for CASSPREGRETQYF.

The chain recombines TRBV30 with TRBJ2-2; D remains ambiguous. Between the trimmed V and J ends, which lost 1 base and 3 bases, there was a span of 3 bases. The CDR3 is 12 residues long. Per germline, CDR1 GTSNPN and CDR2 SVGIG (reference sequence). The CDR3 region is CAWSGDTGELFF. In DNA form, the CDR3 reads TGTGCCTGGAGTGGTGACACCGGGGAGCTGTTTTTT.

The J gene is TRBJ2-1, the V gene TRBV5-1; a possible D gene is TRBD2 (7 bases). The V end was cut by 0 bases, the J end by 2 bases, with 9 bases between. CDR3 length: 15 amino acids. Germline V CDR1 and CDR2: SGHRS, YFSETQ. The DNA for the CDR3 is TGCGCCAGCAGCTTGGTGGGGGGGCCCTACAATGAGCAGTTCTTC. Its protein is CASSLVGGPYNEQFF.

This chain uses TRBV20-1 with TRBJ1-1, with D maybe TRBD1 (5 bases). The CDR3 spans 22 residues. The V gene lost 5 bases and the J gene lost 3 bases, with 40 bases spanning the gap. Germline V lookup: CDR1 DFQATT, CDR2 SNEGSKA (reference sequence). The DNA for the CDR3 is TGCAGTGCTTTCCCGATACTAGCGGGCCCGGTCCAGGGATTTAGTAAGGACACTGAAGCTTTCTTT. It translates to CSAFPILAGPVQGFSKDTEAFF.